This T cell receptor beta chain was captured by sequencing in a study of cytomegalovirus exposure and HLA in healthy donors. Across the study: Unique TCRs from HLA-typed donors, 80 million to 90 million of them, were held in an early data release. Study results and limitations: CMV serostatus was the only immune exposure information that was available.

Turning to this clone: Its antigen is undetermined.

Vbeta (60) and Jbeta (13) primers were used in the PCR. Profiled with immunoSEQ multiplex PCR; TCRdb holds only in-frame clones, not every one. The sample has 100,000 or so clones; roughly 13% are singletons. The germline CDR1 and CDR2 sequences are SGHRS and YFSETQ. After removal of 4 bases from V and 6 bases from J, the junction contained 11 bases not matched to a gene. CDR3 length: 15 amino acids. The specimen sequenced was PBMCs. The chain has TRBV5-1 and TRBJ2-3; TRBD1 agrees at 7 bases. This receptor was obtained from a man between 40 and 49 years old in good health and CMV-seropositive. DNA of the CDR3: TGCGCCAGCAGCGCAGCACAGGGGCGCTCGGATACGCAGTATTTT. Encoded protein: CASSAAQGRSDTQYF. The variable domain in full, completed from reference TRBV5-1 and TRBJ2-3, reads KAGVTQTPRYLIKTRGQQVTLSCSPISGHRSVSWYQQTPGQGLQFLFEYFSETQRNKGNFPGRFSGRQFSNSRSEMNVSTLELGDSALYLCASSAAQGRSDTQYFGPGTRLTVL.